This TCR beta chain was recorded in a study of T cells in Graves' hyperthyroidism and ophthalmopathy. About the study: Peripheral blood sampling occurred at initial diagnosis, before any treatment. Overall study findings and caveats: The model anticipated ophthalmopathy a median approximately 6.6 months pre-onset.

The CDR3 has 18 amino acids. The germline V gene encodes CDR1 MDHEN and CDR2 SYDVKM. V shed 6 bases and J shed 0 bases, with 24 bases lying between them. This clonotype was seen at least ten times. Its antigen is unknown. Uncontrolled infection, other autoimmune disease, pregnancy or lactation barred patients from enrollment. Amplification of TCR beta CDR3 regions used RNA as the template. With the HTBI primer set, the TCR CDR3 went through a first round of RT-PCR. TCRdb reprocessed the multiplex PCR reads with MiXCR, giving one entry per CDR3 protein. The repertoire holds more than 600,000 distinct CDR3 sequences, with around 17% as singletons.

Sequenced sample: blood. This rearrangement joins TRBV28 to TRBJ2-7, with D perhaps matching TRBD2 (6 bases). This clonotype was sampled from a man younger than 35 with Graves' hyperthyroidism. CDR3 region: CASRQPPSSARSSYEQYF. CDR3 nucleotides: TGTGCCAGCAGACAGCCACCTTCTAGCGCCAGAAGCTCCTACGAGCAGTACTTC. Based on the CDR3 plus reference TRBV28 and TRBJ2-7, the full variable domain is DVKVTQSSRYLVKRTGEKVFLECVQDMDHENMFWYRQDPGLGLRLIYFSYDVKMKEKGDIPEGYSVSREKKERFSLILESASTNQTSMYLCASRQPPSSARSSYEQYFGPGTRLTVT.